The clone carrying this T cell receptor beta chain was seen a single time. What it recognizes is unknown. The assay was immunoSEQ multiplex PCR, and TCRdb's table has in-frame clones only and misses some. The sample has 85,000 to 100,000 clones, 86% seen once. This entry comes from a study of T cell responses to AZD1222 COVID-19 vaccine. Overall study: Second-dose recipients at about 4 or about 12 weeks were treated as one pooled group.

Study outcomes and limitations: CD4 TCRs linked to vaccination spanned spike, dominating at 160-218 and 743-854. Repertoire samples came only from after the peak T cell response.

The length of the CDR3 is 16 residues. V shed 4 bases, J shed 2 bases, and the junction held 9 bases outside the gene matches. Sequences were derived from peripheral blood, sampled on day 0 of AZD1222 vaccination. V is TRBV5-3 and J is TRBJ2-3, with 8 bases aligning to TRBD2. TRBV5-3 is identified as an open reading frame with a role that is uncertain. This sequence originates from an adult in good health. CDR3 bases: TGTGCCAGAAGCCCCGAGACTAGCGTATACACAGATACGCAGTATTTT. Translated: CARSPETSVYTDTQYF.